This T cell receptor beta chain originates from a study of response to subunit inactivated influenza vaccine. Via MiXCR, TCRdb re-called the RT-PCR reads, giving one row per CDR3 protein. The table shows roughly 540,000 distinct CDR3 sequences, with approximately 22% occurring only once. CDR3 length: 15 amino acids. CDR1 and CDR2 from the germline V gene are SGHVS and FQNEAQ. After removal of 6 bases from V and 8 bases from J, the junction contained 6 bases not matched to a gene. Study observations and caveats: Only a handful of new T cells, the authors suggested, are recruited with each seasonal influenza vaccination.

Remarks on this clonotype: What it recognizes is unknown.

This sample also appeared in a second study, on T cells expressing NK-cell markers. That investigation notes: The authors generated TCR beta cDNA through 5'RACE template switching with UMIs.

The rearrangement uses TRBV7-8 and TRBJ1-6; 11 bases line up with TRBD1. The clonotype originates from a man in his forties or fifties who received an inactivated influenza vaccine. The sample was CD4+ T cells sorted from PBMCs, taken roughly 12 days after vaccination. CDR3 coding DNA: TGTGCCAGCAGTAGGGACAGGGGGAAGTATTCACCCCTCCACTTT. Translation: CASSRDRGKYSPLHF.